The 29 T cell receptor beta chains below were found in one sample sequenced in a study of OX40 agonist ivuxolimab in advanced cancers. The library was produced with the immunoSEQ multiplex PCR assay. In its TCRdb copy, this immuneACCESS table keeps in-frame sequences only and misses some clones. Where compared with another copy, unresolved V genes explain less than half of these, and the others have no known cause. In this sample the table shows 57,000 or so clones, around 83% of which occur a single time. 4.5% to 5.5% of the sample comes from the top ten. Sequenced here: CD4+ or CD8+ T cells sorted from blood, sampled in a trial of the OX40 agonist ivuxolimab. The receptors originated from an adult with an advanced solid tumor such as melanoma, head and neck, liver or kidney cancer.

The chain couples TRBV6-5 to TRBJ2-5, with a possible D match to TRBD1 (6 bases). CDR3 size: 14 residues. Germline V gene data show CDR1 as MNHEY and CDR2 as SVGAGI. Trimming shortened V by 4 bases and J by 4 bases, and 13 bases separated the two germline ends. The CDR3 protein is CASSFGQFGETQYF. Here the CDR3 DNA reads TGTGCCAGCAGTTTCGGACAGTTTGGAGAGACCCAGTACTTC.

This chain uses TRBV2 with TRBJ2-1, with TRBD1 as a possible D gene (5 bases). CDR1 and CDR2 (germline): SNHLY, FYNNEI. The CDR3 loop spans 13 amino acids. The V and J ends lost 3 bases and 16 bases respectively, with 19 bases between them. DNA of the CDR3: TGTGCCAGCAGTGATGAGTTCAGGGCCCCGTATTTCTTC. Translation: CASSDEFRAPYFF. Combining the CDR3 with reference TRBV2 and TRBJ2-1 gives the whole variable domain EPEVTQTPSHQVTQMGQEVILRCVPISNHLYFYWYRQILGQKVEFLVSFYNNEISEKSEIFDDQFSVERPDGSNFTLKIRSTKLEDSAMYFCASSDEFRAPYFFGPGTRLTVL.

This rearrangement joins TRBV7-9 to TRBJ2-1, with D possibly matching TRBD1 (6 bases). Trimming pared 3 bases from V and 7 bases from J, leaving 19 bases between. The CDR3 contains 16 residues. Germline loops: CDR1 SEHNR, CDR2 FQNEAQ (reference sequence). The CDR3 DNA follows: TGTGCCAGCAGCTTTCAGGTGGGGGCCCTAGAGAATGAGCAGTTCTTC. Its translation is CASSFQVGALENEQFF.

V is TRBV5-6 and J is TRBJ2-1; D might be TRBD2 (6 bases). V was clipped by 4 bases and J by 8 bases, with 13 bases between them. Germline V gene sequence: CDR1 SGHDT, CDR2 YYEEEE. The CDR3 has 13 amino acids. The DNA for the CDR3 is TGTGCCAGCAGCCATAAGCGGGTTTATGAGCAGTTCTTC. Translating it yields CASSHKRVYEQFF.

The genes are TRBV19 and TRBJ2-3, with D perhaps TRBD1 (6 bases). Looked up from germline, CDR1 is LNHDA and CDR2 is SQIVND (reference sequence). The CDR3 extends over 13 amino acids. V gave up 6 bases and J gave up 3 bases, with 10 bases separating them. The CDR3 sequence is CASSAGQTDTQYF. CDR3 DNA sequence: TGTGCCAGTAGCGCCGGACAGACAGATACGCAGTATTTT.

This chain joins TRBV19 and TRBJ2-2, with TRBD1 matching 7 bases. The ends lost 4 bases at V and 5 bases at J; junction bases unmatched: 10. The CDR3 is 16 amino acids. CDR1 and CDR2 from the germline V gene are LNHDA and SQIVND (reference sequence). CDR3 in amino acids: CASSRTGHVGTGELFF. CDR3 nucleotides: TGTGCCAGTAGTAGGACAGGCCATGTAGGGACCGGGGAGCTGTTTTTT.

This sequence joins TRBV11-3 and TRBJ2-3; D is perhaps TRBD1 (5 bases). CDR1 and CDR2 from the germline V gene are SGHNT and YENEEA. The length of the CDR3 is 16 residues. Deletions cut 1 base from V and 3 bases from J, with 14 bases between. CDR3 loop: CASSLGGHLSTDTQYF. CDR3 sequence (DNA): TGTGCCAGCAGCTTAGGCGGACACTTGAGTACAGATACGCAGTATTTT.

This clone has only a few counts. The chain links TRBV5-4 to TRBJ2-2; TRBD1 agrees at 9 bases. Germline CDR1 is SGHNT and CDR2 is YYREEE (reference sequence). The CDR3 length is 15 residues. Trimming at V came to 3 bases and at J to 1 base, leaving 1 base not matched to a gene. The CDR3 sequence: CASSWGQGNTGELFF. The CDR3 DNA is TGTGCCAGCAGCTGGGGACAGGGGAACACCGGGGAGCTGTTTTTT. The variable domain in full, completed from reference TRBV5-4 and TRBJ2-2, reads ETGVTQSPTHLIKTRGQQVTLRCSSQSGHNTVSWYQQALGQGPQFIFQYYREEENGRGNFPPRFSGLQFPNYSSELNVNALELDDSALYLCASSWGQGNTGELFFGEGSRLTVL.

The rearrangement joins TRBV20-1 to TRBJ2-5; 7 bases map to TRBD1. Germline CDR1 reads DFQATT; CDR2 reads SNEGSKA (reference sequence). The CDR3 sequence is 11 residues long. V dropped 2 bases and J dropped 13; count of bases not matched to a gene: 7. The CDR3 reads CSARRPGQPYF. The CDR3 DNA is TGCAGTGCTAGACGCCCGGGACAGCCGTACTTC.

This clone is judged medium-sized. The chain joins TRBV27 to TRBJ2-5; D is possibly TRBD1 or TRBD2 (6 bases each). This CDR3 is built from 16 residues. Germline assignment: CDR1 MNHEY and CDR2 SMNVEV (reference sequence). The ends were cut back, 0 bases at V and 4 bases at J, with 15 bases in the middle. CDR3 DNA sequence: TGTGCCAGCAGTTTATCTGGGGGGCGGGTCGGAGAGACCCAGTACTTC. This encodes CASSLSGGRVGETQYF.

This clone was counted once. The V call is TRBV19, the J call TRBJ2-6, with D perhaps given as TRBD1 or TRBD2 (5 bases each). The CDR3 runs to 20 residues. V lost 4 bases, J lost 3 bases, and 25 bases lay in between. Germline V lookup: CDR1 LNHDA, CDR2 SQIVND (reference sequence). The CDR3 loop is CASSKKIRRRDGYGANVLTF. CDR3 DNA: TGTGCCAGTAGTAAAAAAATCCGGAGACGGGACGGTTATGGGGCCAACGTCCTGACTTTC.

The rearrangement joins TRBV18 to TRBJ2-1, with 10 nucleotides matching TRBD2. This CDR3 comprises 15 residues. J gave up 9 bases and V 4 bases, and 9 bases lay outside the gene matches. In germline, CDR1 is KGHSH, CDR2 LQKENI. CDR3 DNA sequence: TGTGCCAGCTCACTTTCTAGCGGGAGTAGGATTGAGCAGTTCTTC. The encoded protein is CASSLSSGSRIEQFF.

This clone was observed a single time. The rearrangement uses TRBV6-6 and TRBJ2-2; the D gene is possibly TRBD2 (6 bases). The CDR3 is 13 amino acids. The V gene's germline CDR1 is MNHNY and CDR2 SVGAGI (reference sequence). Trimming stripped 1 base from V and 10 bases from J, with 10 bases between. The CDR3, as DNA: TGTGCCAGCAGTTACTGGTCGGGGGAGGAGCTGTTTTTT. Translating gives CASSYWSGEELFF.

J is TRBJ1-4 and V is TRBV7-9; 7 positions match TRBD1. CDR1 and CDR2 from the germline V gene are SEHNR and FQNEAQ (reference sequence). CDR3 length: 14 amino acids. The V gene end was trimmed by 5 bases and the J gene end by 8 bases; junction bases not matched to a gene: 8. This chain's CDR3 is CASSHYRGGEKLFF. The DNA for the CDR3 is TGTGCCAGCAGCCATTACAGGGGTGGAGAAAAACTGTTTTTT.

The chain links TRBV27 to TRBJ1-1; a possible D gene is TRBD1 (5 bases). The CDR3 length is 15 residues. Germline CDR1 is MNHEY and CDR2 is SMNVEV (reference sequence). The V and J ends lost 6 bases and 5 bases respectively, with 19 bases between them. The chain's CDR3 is CASRELGRRETEAFF. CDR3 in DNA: TGTGCCAGCAGGGAGCTTGGCCGCAGGGAGACTGAAGCTTTCTTT.

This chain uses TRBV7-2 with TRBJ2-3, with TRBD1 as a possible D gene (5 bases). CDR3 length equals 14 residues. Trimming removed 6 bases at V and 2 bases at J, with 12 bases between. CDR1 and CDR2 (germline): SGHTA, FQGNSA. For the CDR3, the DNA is TGTGCCAGCAGTAGGACAACTGACACAGATACGCAGTATTTT. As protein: CASSRTTDTDTQYF.

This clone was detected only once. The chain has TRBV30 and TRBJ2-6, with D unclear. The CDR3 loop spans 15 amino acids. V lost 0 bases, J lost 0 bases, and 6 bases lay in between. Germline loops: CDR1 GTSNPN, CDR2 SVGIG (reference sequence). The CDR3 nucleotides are TGTGCCTGGAGTGTACTCGGCTCTGGGGCCAACGTCCTGACTTTC. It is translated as CAWSVLGSGANVLTF.

This CDR3 is CASSLFNGGSYEQYF. The DNA for the CDR3 is TGTGCCAGCAGCTTATTTAATGGGGGCTCCTACGAGCAGTACTTC. The chain employs TRBV11-2 and TRBJ2-7; D may be TRBD1 or TRBD2 (5 bases each). Germline V CDR1 and CDR2: SGHAT, FQNNGV. V lost 2 bases to trimming and J lost 0 bases, with 11 bases between them. This CDR3 has 15 amino acids.

CDR3 DNA sequence: TGCGCCAGCAGCTTGGGCGGAATAGTCTACAATGAGCAGTTCTTC. Translated: CASSLGGIVYNEQFF. The chain is built from TRBV5-1 and TRBJ2-1; no reliable D call. CDR1 and CDR2 from the germline V gene are SGHRS and YFSETQ. Trimming pared 0 bases from V and 3 bases from J, leaving 10 bases between. CDR3 length equals 15 residues.

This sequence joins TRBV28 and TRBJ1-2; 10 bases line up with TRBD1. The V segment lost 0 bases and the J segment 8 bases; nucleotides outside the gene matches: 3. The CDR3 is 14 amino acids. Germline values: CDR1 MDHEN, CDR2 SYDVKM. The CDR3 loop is CASSLWDRGTGYTF. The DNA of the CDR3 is TGTGCCAGCAGTTTATGGGACAGGGGGACAGGCTACACCTTC.

The CDR3 DNA follows: TGTGCCAGCAGTTTATCGGGTAGCGGGAACTACAATGAGCAGTTCTTC. It yields the protein CASSLSGSGNYNEQFF. The chain uses TRBV27 and TRBJ2-1, with TRBD2 matching 8 bases. With V trimmed by 0 bases and J by 3 bases, 4 bases remained unmatched. The CDR3 has 16 amino acids. Germline V gene sequence: CDR1 MNHEY, CDR2 SMNVEV (reference sequence).

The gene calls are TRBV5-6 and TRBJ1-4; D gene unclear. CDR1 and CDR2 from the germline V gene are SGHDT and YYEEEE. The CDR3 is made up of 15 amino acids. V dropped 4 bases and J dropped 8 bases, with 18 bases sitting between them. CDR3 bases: TGTGCCAGCAGCCCCCTGCGCGTGGAAGGAGAAAAACTGTTTTTT. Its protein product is CASSPLRVEGEKLFF.

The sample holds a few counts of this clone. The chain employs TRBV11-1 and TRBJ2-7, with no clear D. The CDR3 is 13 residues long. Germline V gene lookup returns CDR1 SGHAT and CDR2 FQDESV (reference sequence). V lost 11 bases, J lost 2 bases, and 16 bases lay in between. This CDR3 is CAGLPAEPYEQYF. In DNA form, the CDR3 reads TGTGCCGGTCTCCCGGCGGAACCCTACGAGCAGTACTTC. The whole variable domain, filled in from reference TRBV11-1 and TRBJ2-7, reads EAEVAQSPRYKITEKSQAVAFWCDPISGHATLYWYRQILGQGPELLVQFQDESVVDDSQLPKDRFSAERLKGVDSTLKIQPAELGDSAMYLCAGLPAEPYEQYFGPGTRLTVT.

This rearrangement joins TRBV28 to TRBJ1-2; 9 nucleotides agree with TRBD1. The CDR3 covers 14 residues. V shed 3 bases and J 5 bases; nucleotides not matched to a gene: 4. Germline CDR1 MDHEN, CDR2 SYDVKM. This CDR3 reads CASSFTGQGYGYTF. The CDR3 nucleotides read TGTGCCAGCAGTTTTACGGGACAGGGTTATGGCTACACCTTC.

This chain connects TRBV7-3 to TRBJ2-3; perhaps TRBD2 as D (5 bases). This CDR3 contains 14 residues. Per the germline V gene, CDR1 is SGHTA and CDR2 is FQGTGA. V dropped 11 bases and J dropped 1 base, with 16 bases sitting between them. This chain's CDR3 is CARFRGSCTDTQYF. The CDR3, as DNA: TGTGCCCGCTTCCGTGGGAGCTGCACAGATACGCAGTATTTT.

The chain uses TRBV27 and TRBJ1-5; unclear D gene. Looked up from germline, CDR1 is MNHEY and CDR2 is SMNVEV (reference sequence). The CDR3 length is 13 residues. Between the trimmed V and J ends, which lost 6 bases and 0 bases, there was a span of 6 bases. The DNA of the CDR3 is TGTGCCAGCAGGCCGTATAGCAATCAGCCCCAGCATTTT. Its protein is CASRPYSNQPQHF.

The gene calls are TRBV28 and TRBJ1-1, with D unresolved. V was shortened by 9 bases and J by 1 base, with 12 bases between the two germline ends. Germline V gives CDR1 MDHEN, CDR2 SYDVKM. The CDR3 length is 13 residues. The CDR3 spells CASIFAGNTEAFF. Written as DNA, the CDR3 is TGTGCCAGTATTTTCGCGGGGAACACTGAAGCTTTCTTT.

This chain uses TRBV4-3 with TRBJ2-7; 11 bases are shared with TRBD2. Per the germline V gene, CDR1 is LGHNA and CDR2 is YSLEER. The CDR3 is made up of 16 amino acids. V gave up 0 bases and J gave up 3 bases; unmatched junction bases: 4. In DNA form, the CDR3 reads TGCGCCAGCAGCCAAGAGTATACTAGCGGGGGCTACGAGCAGTACTTC. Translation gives CASSQEYTSGGYEQYF.

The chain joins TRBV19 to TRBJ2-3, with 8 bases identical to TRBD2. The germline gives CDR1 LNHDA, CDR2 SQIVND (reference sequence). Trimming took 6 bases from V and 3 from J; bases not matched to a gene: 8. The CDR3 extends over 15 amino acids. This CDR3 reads CASRPPGGRTDTQYF. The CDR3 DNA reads TGTGCCAGTAGGCCCCCGGGAGGGAGGACAGATACGCAGTATTTT.